The TCR beta chain under discussion was sequenced for a study of T cells in Graves' hyperthyroidism and ophthalmopathy. Study-level background: Once the initial diagnosis was made, peripheral blood was obtained before any treatment.

Study results and caveats: Ophthalmopathy prediction by the model preceded onset by a median roughly 6 months.

In the case of this clonotype: Antigen specificity is unknown. A single base separates this from a much larger clone, so it may be a read error.

Lactation, pregnancy, other autoimmune disease or uncontrolled infection excluded patients. The CDR3 sequence is 15 residues long. Per the germline V gene, CDR1 is SGHRS and CDR2 is YFSETQ. Researchers took RNA transcripts and amplified the TCR beta CDR3 regions from them. HTBI primers were employed in a first-round RT-PCR of the TCR CDR3. TCRdb reprocessed the multiplex PCR reads with MiXCR, giving one entry per CDR3 protein. The sample has approximately 300,000 distinct CDR3 sequences, roughly 19% seen once; the top ten hold approximately 37%. This clonotype was sampled from a man in his fifties or sixties with Graves' ophthalmopathy. Sequencing was done on a sample of blood. The V and J genes are TRBV5-1 and TRBJ2-7, with TRBD1 identical over 9 bases. CDR3 DNA sequence: TGCGCCAGCAGCTTCTCGGACAGGGGAGGTTACGAGCGGTACTTC. Translated: CASSFSDRGGYERYF.